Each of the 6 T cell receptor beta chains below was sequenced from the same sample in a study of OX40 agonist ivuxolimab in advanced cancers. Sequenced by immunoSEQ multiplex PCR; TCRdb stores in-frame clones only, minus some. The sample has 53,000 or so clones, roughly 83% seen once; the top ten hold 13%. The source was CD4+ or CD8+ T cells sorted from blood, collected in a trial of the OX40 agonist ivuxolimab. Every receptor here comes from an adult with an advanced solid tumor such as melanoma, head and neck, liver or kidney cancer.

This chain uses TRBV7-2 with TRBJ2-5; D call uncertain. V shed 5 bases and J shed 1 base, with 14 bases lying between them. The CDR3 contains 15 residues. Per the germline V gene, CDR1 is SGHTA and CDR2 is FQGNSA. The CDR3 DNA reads TGTGCCAGCAGCCCTTCGTGGCGTCTCCAAGAGACCCAGTACTTC. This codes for CASSPSWRLQETQYF.

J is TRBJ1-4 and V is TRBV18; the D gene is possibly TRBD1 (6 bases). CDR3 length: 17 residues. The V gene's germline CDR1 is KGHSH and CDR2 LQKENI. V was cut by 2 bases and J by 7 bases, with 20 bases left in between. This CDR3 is CASSPDPGGAGGEKLFF. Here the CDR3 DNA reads TGTGCCAGCTCACCAGATCCCGGGGGCGCCGGGGGTGAAAAACTGTTTTTT.

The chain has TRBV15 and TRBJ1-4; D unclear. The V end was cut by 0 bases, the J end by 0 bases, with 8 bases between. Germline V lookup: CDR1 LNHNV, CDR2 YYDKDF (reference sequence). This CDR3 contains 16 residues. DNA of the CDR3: TGTGCCACCAGCAGAGATACCTTTGCAACTAATGAAAAACTGTTTTTT. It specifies CATSRDTFATNEKLFF. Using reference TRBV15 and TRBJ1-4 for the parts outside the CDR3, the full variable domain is DAMVIQNPRYQVTQFGKPVTLSCSQTLNHNVMYWYQQKSSQAPKLLFHYYDKDFNNEADTPDNFQSRRPNTSFCFLDIRSPGLGDTAMYLCATSRDTFATNEKLFFGSGTQLSVL.

CDR3 amino acids: CASSLWSDRISYEQYF. In nucleotides, the CDR3 is TGCGCCAGCAGCTTGTGGTCGGACAGAATAAGCTACGAGCAGTACTTC. V gene TRBV5-1 combines with J gene TRBJ2-7; perhaps TRBD1 as D (6 bases). CDR1 is SGHRS, CDR2 YFSETQ, per germline. This CDR3 region has 16 residues. Trimming removed 1 base at V and 3 bases at J, with 17 bases between.

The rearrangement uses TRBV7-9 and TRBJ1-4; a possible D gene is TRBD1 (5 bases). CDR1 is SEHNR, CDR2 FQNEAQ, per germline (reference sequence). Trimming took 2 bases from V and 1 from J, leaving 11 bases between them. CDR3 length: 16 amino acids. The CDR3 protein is CASSLSAGRTNEKLFF. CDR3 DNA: TGTGCCAGCAGCTTAAGCGCAGGGAGAACTAATGAAAAACTGTTTTTT. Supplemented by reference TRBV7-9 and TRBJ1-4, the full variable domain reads DTGVSQNPRHKITKRGQNVTFRCDPISEHNRLYWYRQTLGQGPEFLTYFQNEAQLEKSRLLSDRFSAERPKGSFSTLEIQRTEQGDSAMYLCASSLSAGRTNEKLFFGSGTQLSVL.

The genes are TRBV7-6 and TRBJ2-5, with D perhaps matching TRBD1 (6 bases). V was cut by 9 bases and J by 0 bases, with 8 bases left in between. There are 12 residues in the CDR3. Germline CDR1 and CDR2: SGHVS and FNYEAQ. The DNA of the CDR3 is TGTGCCAGTCGGGACAACCAAGAGACCCAGTACTTC. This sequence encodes CASRDNQETQYF. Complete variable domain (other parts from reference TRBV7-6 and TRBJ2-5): GAGVSQSPRYKVTKRGQDVALRCDPISGHVSLYWYRQALGQGPEFLTYFNYEAQQDKSGLPNDRFSAERPEGSISTLTIQRTEQRDSAMYRCASRDNQETQYFGPGTRLLVL.